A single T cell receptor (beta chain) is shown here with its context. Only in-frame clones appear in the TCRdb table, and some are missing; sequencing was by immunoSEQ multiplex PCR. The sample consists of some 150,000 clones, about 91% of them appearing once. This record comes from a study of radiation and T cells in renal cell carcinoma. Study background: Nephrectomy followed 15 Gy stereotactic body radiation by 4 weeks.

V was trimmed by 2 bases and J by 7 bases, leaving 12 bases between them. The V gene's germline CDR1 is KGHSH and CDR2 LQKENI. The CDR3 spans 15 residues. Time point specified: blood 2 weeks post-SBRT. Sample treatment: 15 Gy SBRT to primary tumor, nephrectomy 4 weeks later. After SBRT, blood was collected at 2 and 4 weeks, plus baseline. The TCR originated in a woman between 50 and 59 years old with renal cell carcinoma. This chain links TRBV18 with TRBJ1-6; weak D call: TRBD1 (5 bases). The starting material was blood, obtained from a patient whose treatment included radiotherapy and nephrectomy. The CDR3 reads CASSPGEGMNSPLHF. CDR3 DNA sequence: TGTGCCAGCTCACCAGGCGAGGGGATGAATTCACCCCTCCACTTT.